The present TCR beta chain was sequenced within a study of beta chain features in type 1 diabetes. Study-wide points: The similarity of naive, central memory and Treg TCRB repertoires appeared greater among patients than among healthy donors. People with Type 1 diabetes carried modestly yet significantly shorter TCRB CDR3s in all four CD4+ subsets.

The CDR3 extends over 16 amino acids. V shed 5 bases and J 1 base; nucleotides not matched to a gene: 5. CDR1 and CDR2 (germline): SGHVS, FQNEAQ. This clone was observed a few times. Its antigen remains unknown. Heparinised blood was drawn once per donor, averaging about 116 mL. Each of the CD4+ naive, central memory, regulatory and stem cell-like memory populations was sorted via CD45RO/CCR7/CD25/CD127/CD95/CD27. Populations obtained by sorting all exceeded 95% purity. Expressed TCRB transcripts were sequenced because the entire RNA isolate underwent reverse transcription. The data were produced by immunoSEQ multiplex PCR, yet TCRdb's version contains in-frame clones alone and is incomplete. The sample consists of 150,000 to 170,000 clones, about 9.3% of them appearing once.

This sequence joins TRBV7-8 and TRBJ2-3; 11 bases agree with TRBD2. The source is a man aged 30 to 45 with type 1 diabetes. Material: central memory CD4+ T cells from blood. The CDR3 DNA is TGTGCCAGCAGCCTCGGGACTAGCGGACGCACAGATACGCAGTATTTT. Its protein is CASSLGTSGRTDTQYF.